A single count supports the clone carrying this TCR beta chain. The assay was immunoSEQ multiplex PCR, and TCRdb's table has in-frame clones only and misses some. The sample has around 90,000 clones; over 90% are singletons. These data belong to a study of technical replicates of blood from a few donors. Germline values: CDR1 MDHEN, CDR2 SYDVKM. CDR3 length: 15 residues. The V end was cut by 2 bases, the J end by 3 bases, with 11 bases between. The source of this sequence is a human donor in good health. The sequencing sample was made of T cells isolated from PBMCs. This rearrangement joins TRBV28 to TRBJ2-1; D unclear. In nucleotides, the CDR3 is TGTGCCAGCAGTTTACTAGATCCCCTCTACAATGAGCAGTTCTTC. It is translated as CASSLLDPLYNEQFF.